This T cell receptor beta chain was observed in a study of T cell changes during pregnancy in multiple sclerosis. This clone was counted a single time. Clones were sequenced by immunoSEQ multiplex PCR, and TCRdb holds only the in-frame ones, with some missing. The sample contains 65,000 to 95,000 clones, 94% of which appear only once. This CDR3 has 15 amino acids. CDR1 and CDR2 from the germline V gene are GTSNPN and SVGIG (reference sequence). V lost 0 bases and J 4 bases, leaving 16 bases between the germline ends. The input for sequencing was peripheral blood, taken in the second trimester of pregnancy. This clonotype was obtained from a female donor in good health, enrolled as a control in a pregnancy study. The rearrangement joins TRBV30 to TRBJ2-7; possible D gene TRBD2, 6 bases. CDR3 sequence: CAWSVLEGLKYEQYF. DNA for the CDR3: TGTGCCTGGAGTGTATTGGAGGGGCTTAAGTACGAGCAGTACTTC.